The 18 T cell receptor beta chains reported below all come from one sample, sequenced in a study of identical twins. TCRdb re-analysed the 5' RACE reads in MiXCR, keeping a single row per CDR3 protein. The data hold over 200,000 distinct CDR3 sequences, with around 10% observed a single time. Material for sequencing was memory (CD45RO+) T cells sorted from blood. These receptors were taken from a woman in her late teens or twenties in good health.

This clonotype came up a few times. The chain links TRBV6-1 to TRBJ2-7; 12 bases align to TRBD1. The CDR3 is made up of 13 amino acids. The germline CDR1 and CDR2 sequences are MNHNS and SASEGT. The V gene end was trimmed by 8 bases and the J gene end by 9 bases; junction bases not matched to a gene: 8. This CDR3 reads CASARDRGQAQYF. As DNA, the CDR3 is TGTGCCAGCGCCCGGGACAGGGGGCAGGCGCAGTACTTC.

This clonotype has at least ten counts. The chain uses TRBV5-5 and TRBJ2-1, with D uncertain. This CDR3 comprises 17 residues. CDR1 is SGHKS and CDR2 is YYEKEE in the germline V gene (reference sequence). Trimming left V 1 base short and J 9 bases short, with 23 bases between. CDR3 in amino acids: CASSLRLSERWFSEQFF. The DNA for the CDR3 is TGTGCCAGCAGCTTGAGGCTTTCAGAACGGTGGTTTAGTGAGCAGTTCTTC.

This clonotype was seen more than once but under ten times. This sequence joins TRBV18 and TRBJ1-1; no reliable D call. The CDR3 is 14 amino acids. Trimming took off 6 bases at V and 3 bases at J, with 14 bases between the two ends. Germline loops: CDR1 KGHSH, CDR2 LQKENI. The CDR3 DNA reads TGTGCCAGCTCCCGCCCGGGGAGCGACACTGAAGCTTTCTTT. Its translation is CASSRPGSDTEAFF. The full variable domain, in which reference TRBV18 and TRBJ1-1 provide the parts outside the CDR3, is NAGVMQNPRHLVRRRGQEARLRCSPMKGHSHVYWYRQLPEEGLKFMVYLQKENIIDESGMPKERFSAEFPKEGPSILRIQQVVRGDSAAYFCASSRPGSDTEAFFGQGTRLTVV.

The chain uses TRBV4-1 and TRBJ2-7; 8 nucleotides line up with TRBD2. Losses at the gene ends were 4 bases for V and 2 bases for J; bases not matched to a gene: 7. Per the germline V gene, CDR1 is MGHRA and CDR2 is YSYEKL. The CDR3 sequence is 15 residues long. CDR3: CASSRATSVPYEQYF. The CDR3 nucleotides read TGCGCCAGCAGCCGGGCGACTAGCGTTCCCTACGAGCAGTACTTC.

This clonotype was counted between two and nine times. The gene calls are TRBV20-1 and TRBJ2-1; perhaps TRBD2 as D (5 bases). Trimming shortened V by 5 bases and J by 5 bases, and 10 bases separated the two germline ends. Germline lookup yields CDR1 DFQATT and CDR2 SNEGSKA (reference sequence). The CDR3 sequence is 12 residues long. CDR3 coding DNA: TGCAGTGCTTCCCGGACTGACAATGAGCAGTTCTTC. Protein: CSASRTDNEQFF.

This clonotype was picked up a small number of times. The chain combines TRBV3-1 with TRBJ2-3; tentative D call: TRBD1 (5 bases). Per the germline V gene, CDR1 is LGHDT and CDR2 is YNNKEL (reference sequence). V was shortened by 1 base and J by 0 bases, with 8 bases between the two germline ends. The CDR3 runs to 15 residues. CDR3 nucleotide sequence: TGTGCCAGCAGCCAAGGGGGCCTAAGCACAGATACGCAGTATTTT. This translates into CASSQGGLSTDTQYF.

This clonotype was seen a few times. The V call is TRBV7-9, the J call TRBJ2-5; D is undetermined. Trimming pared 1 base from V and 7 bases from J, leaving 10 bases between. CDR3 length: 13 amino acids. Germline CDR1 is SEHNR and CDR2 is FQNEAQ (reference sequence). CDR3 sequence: CASSLVSGVTQYF. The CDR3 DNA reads TGTGCCAGCAGCTTAGTGAGTGGGGTGACCCAGTACTTC.

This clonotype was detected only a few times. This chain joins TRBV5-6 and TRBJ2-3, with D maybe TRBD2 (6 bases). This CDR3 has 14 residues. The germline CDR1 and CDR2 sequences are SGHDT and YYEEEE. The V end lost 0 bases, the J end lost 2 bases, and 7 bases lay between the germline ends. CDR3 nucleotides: TGTGCCAGCAGCTTGGGGGGGGTCACAGATACGCAGTATTTT. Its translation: CASSLGGVTDTQYF.

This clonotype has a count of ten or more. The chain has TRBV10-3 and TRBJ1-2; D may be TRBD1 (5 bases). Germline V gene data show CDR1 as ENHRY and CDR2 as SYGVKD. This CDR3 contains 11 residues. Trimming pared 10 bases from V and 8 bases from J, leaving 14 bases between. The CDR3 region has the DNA TGTGCCACGCAAGCAGGGTACGGCTACACCTTC. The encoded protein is CATQAGYGYTF.

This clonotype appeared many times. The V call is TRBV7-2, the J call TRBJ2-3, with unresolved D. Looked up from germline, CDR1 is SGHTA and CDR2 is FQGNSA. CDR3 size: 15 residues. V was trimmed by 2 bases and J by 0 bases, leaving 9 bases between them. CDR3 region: CASSLLGGSTDTQYF. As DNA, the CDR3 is TGTGCCAGCAGCTTATTGGGTGGTAGCACAGATACGCAGTATTTT.

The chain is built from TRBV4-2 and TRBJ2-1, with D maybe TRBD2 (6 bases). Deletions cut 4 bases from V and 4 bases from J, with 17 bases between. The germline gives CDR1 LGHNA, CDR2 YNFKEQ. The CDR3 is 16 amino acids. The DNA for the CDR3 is TGTGCCAGCAGCCCGGGAGAGGGAGCGCGGTACAATGAGCAGTTCTTC. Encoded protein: CASSPGEGARYNEQFF.

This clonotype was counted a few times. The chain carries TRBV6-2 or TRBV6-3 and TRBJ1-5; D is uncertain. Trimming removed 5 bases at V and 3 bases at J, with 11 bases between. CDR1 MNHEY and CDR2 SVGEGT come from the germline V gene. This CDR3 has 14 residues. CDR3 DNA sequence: TGTGCCAGCAGTGGAGGACGGGACAATCAGCCCCAGCATTTT. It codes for CASSGGRDNQPQHF.

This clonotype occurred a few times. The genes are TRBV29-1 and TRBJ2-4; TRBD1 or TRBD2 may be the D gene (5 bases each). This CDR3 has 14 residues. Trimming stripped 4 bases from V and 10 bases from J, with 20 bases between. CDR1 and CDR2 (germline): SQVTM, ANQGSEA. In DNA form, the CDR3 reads TGCAGCGTTGCCTGGGCAGGGCTTGAGGGGATTCAGTACTTC. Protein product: CSVAWAGLEGIQYF.

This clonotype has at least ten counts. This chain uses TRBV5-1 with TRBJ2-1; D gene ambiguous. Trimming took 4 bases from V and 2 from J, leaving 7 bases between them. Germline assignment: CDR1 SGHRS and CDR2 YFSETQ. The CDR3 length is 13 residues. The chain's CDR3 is CASSPDPYNEQFF. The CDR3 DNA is TGCGCCAGCAGCCCCGACCCCTACAATGAGCAGTTCTTC.

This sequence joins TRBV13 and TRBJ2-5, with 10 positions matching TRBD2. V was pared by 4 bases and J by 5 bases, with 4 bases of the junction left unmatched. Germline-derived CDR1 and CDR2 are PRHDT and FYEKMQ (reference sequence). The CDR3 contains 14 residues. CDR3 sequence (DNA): TGTGCCAGCAGCTCGGGACTAGCGAGGGAGACCCAGTACTTC. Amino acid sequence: CASSSGLARETQYF.

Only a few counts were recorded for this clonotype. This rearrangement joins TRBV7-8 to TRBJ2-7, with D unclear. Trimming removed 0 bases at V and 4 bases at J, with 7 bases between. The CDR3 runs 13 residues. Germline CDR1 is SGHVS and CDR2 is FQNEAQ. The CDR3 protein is CASSLAPGYEQYF. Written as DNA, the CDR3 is TGTGCCAGCAGCTTAGCGCCCGGATACGAGCAGTACTTC.

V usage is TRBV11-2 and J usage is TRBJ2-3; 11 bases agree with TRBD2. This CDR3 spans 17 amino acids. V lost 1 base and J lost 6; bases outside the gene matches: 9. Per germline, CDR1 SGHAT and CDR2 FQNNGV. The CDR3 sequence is CASSLGGATSGMDTQYF. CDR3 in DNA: TGTGCCAGCAGCTTAGGGGGGGCGACTAGCGGGATGGATACGCAGTATTTT.

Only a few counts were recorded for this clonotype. CDR3 nucleotides: TGTGCCAGCAGCCCGGACGGGACAAGTGGCTACACCTTC. It translates to CASSPDGTSGYTF. The rearrangement uses TRBV3-1 and TRBJ1-2, with a possible D match to TRBD1 (6 bases). This CDR3 has 13 residues. V was pared by 4 bases and J by 7 bases, with 13 bases between. Germline CDR1 reads LGHDT; CDR2 reads YNNKEL (reference sequence).